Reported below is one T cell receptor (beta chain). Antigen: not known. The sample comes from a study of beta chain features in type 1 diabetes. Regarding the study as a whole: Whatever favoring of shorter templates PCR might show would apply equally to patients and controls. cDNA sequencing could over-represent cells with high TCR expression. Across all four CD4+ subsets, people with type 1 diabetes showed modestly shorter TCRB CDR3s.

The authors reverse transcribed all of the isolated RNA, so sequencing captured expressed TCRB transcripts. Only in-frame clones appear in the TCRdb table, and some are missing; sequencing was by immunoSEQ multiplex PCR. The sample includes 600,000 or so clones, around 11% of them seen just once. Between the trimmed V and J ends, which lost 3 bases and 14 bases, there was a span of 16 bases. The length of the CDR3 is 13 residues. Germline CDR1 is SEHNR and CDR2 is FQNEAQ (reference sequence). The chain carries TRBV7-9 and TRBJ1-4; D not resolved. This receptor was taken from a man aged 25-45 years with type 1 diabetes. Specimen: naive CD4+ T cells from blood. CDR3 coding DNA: TGTGCCAGCAGCTTCGGGCTCCGGATCTCGCTGTTTTTT. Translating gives CASSFGLRISLFF.